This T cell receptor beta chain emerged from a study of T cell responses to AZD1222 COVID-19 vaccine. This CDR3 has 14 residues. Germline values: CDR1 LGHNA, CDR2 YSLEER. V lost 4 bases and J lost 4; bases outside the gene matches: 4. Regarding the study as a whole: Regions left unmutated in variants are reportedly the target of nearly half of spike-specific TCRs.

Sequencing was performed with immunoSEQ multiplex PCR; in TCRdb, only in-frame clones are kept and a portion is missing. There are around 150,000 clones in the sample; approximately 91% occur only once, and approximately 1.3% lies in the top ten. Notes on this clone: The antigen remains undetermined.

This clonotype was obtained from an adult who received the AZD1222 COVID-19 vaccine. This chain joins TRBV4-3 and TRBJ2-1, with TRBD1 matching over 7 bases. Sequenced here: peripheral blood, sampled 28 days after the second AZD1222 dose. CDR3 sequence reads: CASSLDRAYNEQFF. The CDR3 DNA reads TGCGCCAGCAGCCTCGACAGGGCATACAATGAGCAGTTCTTC.